This entry describes one TCR beta chain. Its cognate antigen is unknown. This specimen comes from a study of monozygotic twins with inflammatory bowel disease. Points from the study as a whole: Whether twins were concordant or discordant made no difference to repertoire similarity, possibly from limited power. Among T cells, the various subtypes were not distinguishable.

TCRdb re-called the 5' RACE reads; every CDR3 protein appears as one record, without DNA. This listing includes 440,000 or so distinct CDR3 sequences. Germline V CDR1 and CDR2: DFQATT, SNEGSKA (reference sequence). The CDR3 length is 15 residues. This chain links TRBV20-1 with TRBJ1-1; the D call of TRBD1 rests on TCRdb alone, since no DNA is present to check it. The material sequenced was blood. The sequence derives from a human donor with ulcerative colitis or Crohn's disease, or a healthy co-twin of an affected twin (not recorded which). The CDR3 loop reads CSATRTEVMNTEAFF.